This T cell receptor (beta chain) was profiled in a study of graft-versus-host responses after intestinal transplantation. Worth noting for this clone: Its antigen is not known.

The protocol was immunoSEQ multiplex PCR, while the TCRdb copy is restricted to in-frame clones and leaves out a portion. The sample contains approximately 4,300 clones, 70% to 85% of which appear only once. From germline, CDR1 is MGHRA and CDR2 YSYEKL. This CDR3 is built from 13 residues. V was cut by 1 base and J by 5 bases, with 8 bases left in between. Study outcomes and limitations: Patients who carried graft-donor T cell macrochimerism also had high graft-versus-host to host-versus-graft clonal ratios in their allografts.

To release intraepithelial and lamina propria lymphocytes, the graft tissue was processed. The material sequenced was ileum tissue, taken 9 days after transplant. The sequence was collected from a human patient who received an intestinal transplant, so some T cells may come from the graft donor. The chain joins TRBV4-1 to TRBJ1-1; no clear D. The CDR3: CASSQVGWTEAFF. CDR3 sequence (DNA): TGCGCCAGCAGCCAAGTCGGGTGGACTGAAGCTTTCTTT.